This T cell receptor (beta chain) was recorded in a study of T cell clones after liver transplantation. Regarding the study as a whole: In a couple of subjects, few donor cells limited the measurable donor-reactive repertoire.

Concerning this clone itself: The antigen remains undetermined.

The CDR3 extends over 15 amino acids. V was shortened by 1 base and J by 2 bases, with 9 bases between the two germline ends. CDR1 and CDR2 (germline): SGHTA, FQGNSA. Sequencing was performed with immunoSEQ multiplex PCR; in TCRdb, only in-frame clones are kept and a portion is missing. The table includes some 70,000 clones, roughly 90% detected once. Material: CD4+ T cells from blood, obtained before liver transplant. The receptor was isolated from a human donor who received a liver transplant. The chain recombines TRBV7-2 with TRBJ2-1, with D uncertain. In DNA, the CDR3 is TGTGCCAGCAGCTTAGTGCCGGCTACCTACAATGAGCAGTTCTTC. Translated: CASSLVPATYNEQFF.